This T cell receptor beta chain was retrieved from a study of cytomegalovirus exposure and HLA in healthy donors (dated by TCRdb to the late 2010s). Concerning the study at large: An earlier analysis of several hundred of the donors reported more than 250 Gb of sequence data and about 100 million unique TCR beta sequences from 150 million to 200 million T cells. An early release covering some 640 HLA-typed donors comprised about 300 gigabases of sequencing data and around 86 million unique TCR sequences. Of the roughly 400 genotyped donors, less than 90% were placed in the genetic ancestry cluster associated with self-reported Caucasian donors. The aim of the study was to test whether cataloging public T cell receptors could identify signatures of past pathogen exposure. Using immunosequencing, the study profiled T cell repertoires from fewer than 700 subjects and related those repertoires to cytomegalovirus serostatus. Besides the first cohort of 666 subjects, a separate validation cohort made up of 90 to 150 different subjects was used. High-throughput TCR immunosequencing, statistical association of individual TCRs with disease status, and machine learning were combined to predict cytomegalovirus infection status. To study patterns of TCR occurrence, a later analysis re-analyzed previously published TCR beta repertoires from several hundred donors and added high-resolution HLA genotyping. In the later analysis, no new phenotypic data were used to find candidate immune exposures; instead, reliance was placed on TCR beta sequences and their occurrence across donors. To decide whether each TCR beta V gene segment behaved as functional or pseudogenic, an earlier analysis of approximately 590 of the donors relied on high-throughput TCR beta sequencing. Donor age, sex, ethnicity and CMV serostatus were compiled alongside the repertoire data. A later genetic analysis took genome-wide SNP genotypes for about three fifths of the 666 donors and used that subset as a discovery cohort. Every repertoire in the discovery cohort had been generated on one and the same sequencing platform. HLA typing covered class I and class II loci at four-digit resolution. The number of typed donors differed by locus: about 620-640 for A, B, C, DRB1 and DQB1; approximately 540 for DQA1; some 610 for DPA1; and around 490 for DPB1. Four to six DR-DQ haplotypes were handled as single units for association and clustering, since linkage in the cohort was strong. On average, 235,054 unique TCR beta nucleotide sequences were sequenced per donor among 350 to 400 genotyped donors of the cohort, with roughly 18% of those sequences being non-productive.

The method was the immunoSEQ multiplex PCR assay. For the multiplex PCR, a mixture combining 60 forward primers for TCR Vbeta segments and 13 reverse primers for TCR Jbeta segments was used. Amplification of the CDR3 region of rearranged TCR beta genes was performed with a multiplex PCR assay on genomic DNA. On the Illumina HiSeq System, the amplified TCR beta libraries were sequenced as 87-base-pair reads. The authors' analysis ran thus. Across the 500 to 850 repertoires, a later analysis counted some 80 million unique TCR beta chains, around 11 million of which were shared by at least two donors. Raw reads were error-corrected and collapsed into unique sequences with a nearest-neighbor algorithm that merged closely related sequences to remove PCR and sequencing errors. CDR3 sequences were aligned to IMGT reference sequences to assign V, D and J gene segments. For a sequence to be retained, a match of at least six nucleotides to both a V gene segment and a J gene segment was required. A rearrangement was called productive if the CDR3 had no stop codons and remained in frame with V and J, and every other rearrangement was called non-productive. CDR3 was defined by IMGT convention, running from the second conserved V-encoded cysteine to the conserved J-encoded phenylalanine. In an earlier analysis of 587 of the donors, sequences lacking an unambiguous match to a single V gene segment were excluded. An earlier analysis of 500 to 600 of the donors classified V segments as functional when productive rearrangements were above 56.7% and as segregating when the standard deviation between donors was above 5%. A statistical classification framework was built to diagnose cytomegalovirus status from the catalog of TCR beta chain sequences. A later analysis assigned V and J genes by comparing TCR nucleotide sequences with IMGT/GENE-DB human TR gene sequences. A later analysis assigned CDR3 sequences and most-parsimonious VDJ recombination scenarios with the TCRdist pipeline. In a later analysis, each TCR beta chain was defined by its CDR3 amino acid sequence together with its V-gene family, and reads lacking a unique V-gene family were excluded. In a later analysis, 500 to 650 highly shared, low-generation-probability nucleotide sequences were removed to address suspected cross-contamination and a sequencing artifact. A later analysis calculated a clonal expansion index for each public chain from normalized within-repertoire ranks of inferred template counts. A later analysis computed generation probabilities with a VDJ recombination model fitted to out-of-frame rearrangements, and checked the results against IGoR. A later analysis scored TCR-TCR, TCR-HLA and TCR-CMV co-occurrence with hypergeometric tests, applying a repertoire-size bias correction to TCR pairs. False discovery rates were estimated in a later analysis by permuting HLA or CMV assignments 20 times. In a later analysis, co-occurring TCRs were grouped using DBSCAN, with TCRdist sequence similarity added in when clustering inside HLA-allele-positive subsets. Repertoires with fewer than 30,000 or more than 120,000 public chains were left out of co-occurrence clustering, as were five repertoires with anomalous nucleotide sharing. TCRdb holds this immuneACCESS table with in-frame rearrangements only. Some clones are missing; in checked studies, unresolved V genes explain under half, and the rest has no known cause. V, J and clone size are taken as reported in that table, and D and trimming were inferred from the DNA itself. This sample comprises hundreds of thousands of clones, 82% of them detected only once. The top ten clonotypes cover approximately 6.5% of the sample.

The cohort was made up of 650 to 700 healthy bone marrow donors. Cohort members were all nominally healthy when sampled, although unrecorded immune exposures were likely present. The donor was CMV seropositive and belonged to the group of 250 to 300 seropositive cohort members. Every donor gave a peripheral blood sample, and the peripheral blood mononuclear cells from that sample were used for TCR beta sequencing. The Qiagen DNeasy Blood Extraction Kit was used to extract genomic DNA from the blood cell samples. As concerns this clone: Its target antigen remains unknown. Base qualities are not provided; no much larger clone lies one nucleotide away.

Here is what the overall study found, with its caveats: In a later analysis, HLA-associated TCR beta chains showed more clonal expansion and lower generation probabilities than non-associated chains that were equally common. Immune exposure information for the cohort was limited to CMV serostatus. A further reported finding was that TCR beta sequences accurately predicted the HLA-A and HLA-B alleles for most subjects in the first cohort. The authors suggested that the approach could potentially be generalized to other disease states and immunological phenotypes. In a later analysis, several top co-occurrence clusters were reported to appear linked to parvovirus B19, influenza, CMV and Epstein-Barr virus. A later analysis associated about 18,000 TCR beta sequences with specific HLA alleles at a false discovery rate of 0.05. A later analysis found that TCR association rates varied across HLA loci, with DRB1 alleles showing the most associated TCRs and HLA-C alleles the fewest. According to a later analysis, most CMV-associated TCR beta chains appeared to be HLA-restricted, and the HLA associations seemed to be driven largely by CMV exposure. Some IMGT-functional V segments, including TRBV6-2 and TRBV6-3, could not be distinguished by the 87-base-pair reads and were therefore excluded. A later genetic analysis reported fewer N-insertions in productive TCRs among donors in an Asian-associated ancestry cluster than the roughly 640-donor mean. Most TCR sequences were observed very rarely across donors, whereas some public TCRs were present in many individuals. Because counts were too low, about 18 rarely observed V segments, including chromosome 9 orphons, were left out of the earlier analysis of about 620 of the donors. Linkage disequilibrium might explain the correlated functional status among segregating V segments, but an unknown experimental factor could not be excluded. Three of the identified cytomegalovirus-associated TCR beta chains were confirmed in vitro to be specific for cytomegalovirus antigens. The classifier was reported to diagnose cytomegalovirus status with high specificity and sensitivity in both the original and validation cohorts. A cluster of highly shared sequence variants was judged likely to be a technical artifact of the sequencing pipeline. When HLA alleles, especially DR and DQ, strongly co-occurred, attributing TCR associations to individual alleles was difficult. The study gave a list of about 160 TCR beta chains associated with cytomegalovirus. HLA typing was unavailable for some donors at each locus, so association tests used only the typed subset. V-gene and J-gene trimming of TCR beta chains was associated with a missense DCLRE1C variant in a later genetic analysis, and the association was replicated in an independent cohort. The cohort was sequenced for TCR beta chains only, and without alpha or paired-chain data the features that could be detected were limited. Sequencing depth was assumed to be roughly uniform across donors in the presence/absence analyses, though that assumption may not hold. In an earlier analysis of approximately 590 of the donors, most TCR beta V segments were observed in productive rearrangements about 87% or about 30% of the time, broadly matching IMGT annotations.

Based on the germline V gene, the CDR1 and CDR2 sequences are MNHNS and SASEGT. The CDR3 contains 15 residues, cysteine and phenylalanine counted. CDR3 DNA only is kept here, 45 bases in frame from base 1. Trimmed from V: 4 bases; trimmed from J: 7 bases; junction bases lacking a gene match: 11. The chain was built from TRBV6-1 and TRBJ2-3; 7 central bases correspond to TRBD2. Sequencing used PBMCs. This clonotype originated in a man aged 35-49 years in good health and CMV-seropositive. The DNA sequence is given as TGTGCCAGCAGTGGGGGGGAGGGCCCCCACCATACGCAGTATTTT. Translated, it reads CASSGGEGPHHTQYF.